The 25 T cell receptor beta chains listed next were all sequenced from one sample in a study of OX40 agonist ivuxolimab in advanced cancers. The method was immunoSEQ multiplex PCR; TCRdb's version includes in-frame clones alone and lacks a portion of them. This table holds around 47,000 clones, 80% to 90% found once. This sample comprised CD4+ or CD8+ T cells sorted from blood, obtained in a trial of the OX40 agonist ivuxolimab. The receptors were gathered from an adult with an advanced solid tumor such as melanoma, head and neck, liver or kidney cancer.

J is TRBJ1-5 and V is TRBV30; TRBD1 might be the D (6 bases). V was pared by 2 bases and J by 2 bases, with 10 bases between. The germline V gene encodes CDR1 GTSNPN and CDR2 SVGIG (reference sequence). CDR3 length: 14 residues. The CDR3 protein is CAWSPGVGNQPQHF. The CDR3 DNA reads TGTGCCTGGAGTCCAGGGGTAGGCAATCAGCCCCAGCATTTT.

The rearrangement joins TRBV29-1 to TRBJ1-4, with TRBD1 identical over 10 bases. The CDR3 covers 14 residues. Germline V gene sequence: CDR1 SQVTM, CDR2 ANQGSEA. V shed 6 bases and J 12 bases; nucleotides not matched to a gene: 13. The CDR3 DNA sequence: TGCAGCGTGGAGGGGACAGGGGCCCCGCCGGAACTGTTTTTT. This sequence encodes CSVEGTGAPPELFF.

The rearrangement uses TRBV5-1 and TRBJ1-1; no reliable D call. The CDR3 is made up of 13 amino acids. CDR1 and CDR2 (germline): SGHRS, YFSETQ. V lost 1 base to trimming and J lost 5 bases, with 9 bases between them. In nucleotides, the CDR3 is TGCGCCAGCAGCTTGACAGACGGGACTGAAGCTTTCTTT. Protein sequence: CASSLTDGTEAFF.

This clone was seen once. This chain links TRBV7-3 with TRBJ1-2, with D unresolved. Germline CDR1 and CDR2: SGHTA and FQGTGA. Between the trimmed V and J ends, which lost 2 bases and 0 bases, there was a span of 10 bases. CDR3 size: 15 residues. The CDR3 loop reads CASSLVWEANYGYTF. DNA for the CDR3: TGTGCCAGCAGCTTAGTCTGGGAAGCTAACTATGGCTACACCTTC.

J is TRBJ2-1 and V is TRBV5-1, with TRBD2 matching 7 bases. Germline assignment: CDR1 SGHRS and CDR2 YFSETQ. This CDR3 spans 16 amino acids. Unmatched junction bases numbered 11, after V lost 0 bases and J lost 8 bases. Written as DNA, the CDR3 is TGCGCCAGCAGCTTGGTTCCCAGCGGGGCGGGCGATGAGCAGTTCTTC. It yields the protein CASSLVPSGAGDEQFF.

The V gene is TRBV6-5, the J gene TRBJ1-1; no firm D call. This CDR3 is built from 13 residues. The germline V gene encodes CDR1 MNHEY and CDR2 SVGAGI. V was shortened by 4 bases and J by 5 bases, with 11 bases between the two germline ends. The CDR3 DNA reads as TGTGCCAGCAGTTTAGGTCTGAGGACTGAAGCTTTCTTT. Protein: CASSLGLRTEAFF.

The rearrangement joins TRBV27 to TRBJ2-7, with no clear D. There are 13 residues in the CDR3. CDR1 MNHEY and CDR2 SMNVEV come from the germline V gene (reference sequence). The ends were cut back, 4 bases at V and 4 bases at J, with 11 bases in the middle. The CDR3 sequence is CASSSAAPYEQYF. For the CDR3, the DNA is TGTGCCAGCAGTTCAGCTGCCCCGTACGAGCAGTACTTC.

The chain recombines TRBV2 with TRBJ2-7; 9 nucleotides line up with TRBD2. This CDR3 is built from 16 residues. With V trimmed by 3 bases and J by 3 bases, 9 bases remained unmatched. Germline CDR1 and CDR2: SNHLY and FYNNEI. The CDR3 bases are TGTGCCAGCAGTGATTCGGCGGGGGGGGCTCTCTACGAGCAGTACTTC. Translating it yields CASSDSAGGALYEQYF. Drawing the rest from reference TRBV2 and TRBJ2-7, the complete variable domain is EPEVTQTPSHQVTQMGQEVILRCVPISNHLYFYWYRQILGQKVEFLVSFYNNEISEKSEIFDDQFSVERPDGSNFTLKIRSTKLEDSAMYFCASSDSAGGALYEQYFGPGTRLTVT.

A single count supports this clone. The chain couples TRBV19 to TRBJ1-1; no clear D. The germline CDR1 and CDR2 sequences are LNHDA and SQIVND (reference sequence). This CDR3 spans 13 amino acids. V was shortened by 6 bases and J by 1 base, with 9 bases between the two germline ends. In DNA, the CDR3 is TGTGCCAGTAGCGGACGGCAGAACACTGAAGCTTTCTTT. Translation: CASSGRQNTEAFF.

This clone was detected once. The chain is built from TRBV6-1 and TRBJ1-1, with D perhaps TRBD1 (6 bases). The germline gives CDR1 MNHNS, CDR2 SASEGT. The CDR3 totals 14 residues. Trimming removed 8 bases at V and 0 bases at J, with 13 bases between. The CDR3 is CASPGQFMNTEAFF. CDR3 DNA sequence: TGTGCCAGCCCTGGACAGTTCATGAACACTGAAGCTTTCTTT.

J is TRBJ2-1 and V is TRBV5-1, with a possible D match to TRBD1 (6 bases). V lost 2 bases and J 8 bases, leaving 17 bases between the germline ends. Germline loops: CDR1 SGHRS, CDR2 YFSETQ. CDR3 length: 15 amino acids. CDR3 sequence reads: CASSFTARGGHEQFF. CDR3 bases: TGCGCCAGCAGCTTTACCGCCCGTGGGGGCCATGAGCAGTTCTTC. The full variable domain, with the rest looked up from reference TRBV5-1 and TRBJ2-1, is KAGVTQTPRYLIKTRGQQVTLSCSPISGHRSVSWYQQTPGQGLQFLFEYFSETQRNKGNFPGRFSGRQFSNSRSEMNVSTLELGDSALYLCASSFTARGGHEQFFGPGTRLTVL.

The chain links TRBV28 to TRBJ2-7; D might be TRBD1 or TRBD2, each matching 5 bases. CDR1 MDHEN and CDR2 SYDVKM come from the germline V gene. Trimming removed 6 bases at V and 4 bases at J, with 19 bases between. The CDR3 has 15 residues. CDR3 DNA: TGTGCCAGCAGCAATTCAGGGAACTCGGGGTACGAGCAGTACTTC. It translates to CASSNSGNSGYEQYF.

This chain's CDR3 is CASSEPARTRGETQYF. In DNA, the CDR3 is TGCGCCAGCAGTGAGCCCGCCCGAACTCGGGGAGAGACCCAGTACTTC. J is TRBJ2-5 and V is TRBV10-2; D is perhaps TRBD2 (5 bases). Deletions cut 2 bases from V and 4 bases from J, with 17 bases between. The length of the CDR3 is 16 residues. Germline CDR1 is WSHSY and CDR2 is SAAADI.

This chain joins TRBV5-6 and TRBJ2-1; perhaps TRBD1 as D (6 bases). V dropped 0 bases and J dropped 13 bases, with 8 bases sitting between them. This CDR3 spans 11 amino acids. CDR1 and CDR2 (germline): SGHDT, YYEEEE. DNA of the CDR3: TGTGCCAGCAGCTTGGTAGGGGGTCAGTTCTTC. Residues: CASSLVGGQFF. Filled out from reference TRBV5-6 and TRBJ2-1, the complete variable domain reads DAGVTQSPTHLIKTRGQQVTLRCSPKSGHDTVSWYQQALGQGPQFIFQYYEEEERQRGNFPDRFSGHQFPNYSSELNVNALLLGDSALYLCASSLVGGQFFGPGTRLTVL.

The chain employs TRBV4-1 and TRBJ1-4; 7 positions agree with TRBD1. Germline assignment: CDR1 MGHRA and CDR2 YSYEKL. Germline trimming cut 2 bases from V and 4 bases from J; bases unmatched to any gene: 13. The CDR3 consists of 18 residues. The CDR3 DNA is TGCGCCAGCAGCCAAAGACTAGATACAGGGGTGGTTAATGAAAAACTGTTTTTT. Translated, it gives CASSQRLDTGVVNEKLFF.

The rearrangement links TRBV7-9 to TRBJ2-7; 7 nucleotides agree with TRBD1. V was pared by 5 bases and J by 2 bases, with 3 bases of the junction left unmatched. The CDR3 runs 13 residues. The germline gives CDR1 SEHNR, CDR2 FQNEAQ (reference sequence). The CDR3 spells CASSRGQTYEQYF. DNA for the CDR3: TGTGCCAGCAGCCGGGGACAGACCTACGAGCAGTACTTC.

V usage is TRBV15 and J usage is TRBJ1-1, with D perhaps TRBD1 (5 bases). The CDR3 extends over 13 amino acids. CDR1 is LNHNV, CDR2 YYDKDF, per germline (reference sequence). Trimming pared 5 bases from V and 0 bases from J, leaving 7 bases between. In DNA form, the CDR3 reads TGTGCCACCAGCTTGACAGTGAACACTGAAGCTTTCTTT. Protein sequence: CATSLTVNTEAFF.

This chain uses TRBV27 with TRBJ1-2, with D maybe TRBD1 (6 bases). Germline lookup yields CDR1 MNHEY and CDR2 SMNVEV (reference sequence). V shed 2 bases and J shed 0 bases, with 13 bases lying between them. This CDR3 region has 16 residues. In nucleotides, the CDR3 is TGTGCCAGCAGTTTAGCTGCAGGGGCACCTAACTATGGCTACACCTTC. This sequence encodes CASSLAAGAPNYGYTF.

The chain employs TRBV7-6 and TRBJ1-4; D not certain. The germline V gene has CDR1 SGHVS and CDR2 FNYEAQ. V was trimmed by 8 bases and J by 3 bases, leaving 10 bases between them. CDR3 size: 13 residues. The CDR3 sequence is CASADGANEKLFF. The CDR3 bases are TGTGCCAGCGCGGACGGGGCTAATGAAAAACTGTTTTTT.

The chain joins TRBV4-3 to TRBJ2-1, with 8 bases that match TRBD2. V trimming: 2 bases; J trimming: 7 bases; junction bases outside the gene matches: 16. The CDR3 runs 18 residues. The V gene's germline CDR1 is LGHNA and CDR2 YSLEER. CDR3 loop: CASSQRRRGGLGNNEQFF. CDR3 nucleotide sequence: TGCGCCAGCAGCCAACGACGTCGGGGGGGCTTAGGTAATAATGAGCAGTTCTTC.

This clone came up once. This sequence joins TRBV4-1 and TRBJ1-4, with D possibly matching TRBD1 (5 bases). Germline CDR1 and CDR2: MGHRA and YSYEKL. The CDR3 runs 14 residues. V shed 3 bases and J shed 8 bases, with 13 bases lying between them. CDR3 in DNA: TGCGCCAGCAGCCAGGGGACCAGGGAAGAAAAACTGTTTTTT. Amino acids: CASSQGTREEKLFF.

This sequence joins TRBV5-6 and TRBJ2-7; D possibly corresponds to TRBD2 (6 bases). Trimming removed 3 bases at V and 4 bases at J, with 14 bases between. Germline assignment: CDR1 SGHDT and CDR2 YYEEEE. The CDR3 contains 14 residues. As DNA, the CDR3 is TGTGCCAGCAGCTCGCCGTGGAGGGAGTACGAGCAGTACTTC. It translates to CASSSPWREYEQYF.

This sequence joins TRBV5-4 and TRBJ2-5; 11 positions agree with TRBD1. Germline CDR1 reads SGHNT; CDR2 reads YYREEE (reference sequence). The V and J ends lost 1 base and 5 bases, in that order; junction bases with no gene match: 4. The CDR3 consists of 15 residues. This chain's CDR3 is CASSLRGQGGETQYF. CDR3 DNA sequence: TGTGCCAGCAGCTTGCGGGGACAGGGGGGGGAGACCCAGTACTTC.

This clone came up a few times. The chain joins TRBV25-1 to TRBJ1-1, with TRBD1 as a possible D gene (5 bases). V was clipped by 4 bases and J by 7 bases, with 10 bases between them. There are 12 residues in the CDR3. Germline lookup yields CDR1 MGHDK and CDR2 SYGVNS. CDR3 region: CASSGDRREAFF. As DNA, the CDR3 is TGTGCCAGCAGTGGCGACAGACGTGAAGCTTTCTTT.

The chain joins TRBV5-8 to TRBJ2-7, with D hard to call. The V end was cut by 4 bases, the J end by 2 bases, with 13 bases between. CDR1 SGHTS and CDR2 YDEGEE come from the germline V gene. The CDR3 contains 14 residues. CDR3 DNA sequence: TGTGCCAGCAGCGTCAGGACGTTCGCCTACGAGCAGTACTTC. Translated, it gives CASSVRTFAYEQYF. The full variable domain, completed using reference TRBV5-8 and TRBJ2-7, is EAGVTQSPTHLIKTRGQQATLRCSPISGHTSVYWYQQALGLGLQFLLWYDEGEERNRGNFPPRFSGRQFPNYSSELNVNALELEDSALYLCASSVRTFAYEQYFGPGTRLTVT.